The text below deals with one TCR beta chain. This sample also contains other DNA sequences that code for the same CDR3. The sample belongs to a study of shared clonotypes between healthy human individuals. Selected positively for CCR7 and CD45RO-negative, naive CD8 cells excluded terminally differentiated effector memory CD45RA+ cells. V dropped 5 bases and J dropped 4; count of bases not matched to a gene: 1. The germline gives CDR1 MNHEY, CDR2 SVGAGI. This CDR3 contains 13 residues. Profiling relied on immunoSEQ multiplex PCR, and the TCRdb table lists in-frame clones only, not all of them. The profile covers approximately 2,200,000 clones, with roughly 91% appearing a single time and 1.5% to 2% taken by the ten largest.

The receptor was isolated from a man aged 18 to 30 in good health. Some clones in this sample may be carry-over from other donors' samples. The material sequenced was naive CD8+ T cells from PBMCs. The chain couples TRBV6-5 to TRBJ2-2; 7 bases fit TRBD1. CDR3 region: CASSPGGTGELFF. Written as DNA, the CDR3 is TGTGCCAGCAGTCCAGGGGGCACCGGGGAGCTGTTTTTT.